The 32 T cell receptor beta chains presented below share a single source sample, sequenced in a study of cytomegalovirus exposure and HLA in healthy donors. PCR was performed using 60 Vbeta and 13 Jbeta primers. Method: immunoSEQ multiplex PCR; TCRdb's copy keeps in-frame clones and lacks some. The data show about 130,000 clones, about two thirds seen once. Sequenced: PBMCs. Receptors were obtained from a man aged 25-45 years in good health and CMV-seronegative.

This chain joins TRBV4-1 and TRBJ1-4; D call uncertain. Per the germline V gene, CDR1 is MGHRA and CDR2 is YSYEKL. This CDR3 has 17 amino acids. Trimming left V 2 bases short and J 5 bases short, with 18 bases between. The DNA of the CDR3 is TGCGCCAGCAGCCAACACTGGGTAGGACTGGGCAATGAAAAACTGTTTTTT. As protein: CASSQHWVGLGNEKLFF.

The V call is TRBV7-9, the J call TRBJ2-3; 9 bases map to TRBD2. The CDR3 loop spans 13 amino acids. J lost 6 bases, V lost 3 bases, and 1 base had no gene match. CDR1 and CDR2 from the germline V gene are SEHNR and FQNEAQ (reference sequence). The DNA of the CDR3 is TGTGCCAGCAGCTTCAGCGGGGGGGATACGCAGTATTTT. This gives the protein CASSFSGGDTQYF. Looking up the rest from reference TRBV7-9 and TRBJ2-3 gives the full variable domain: DTGVSQNPRHKITKRGQNVTFRCDPISEHNRLYWYRQTLGQGPEFLTYFQNEAQLEKSRLLSDRFSAERPKGSFSTLEIQRTEQGDSAMYLCASSFSGGDTQYFGPGTRLTVL.

V is TRBV9 and J is TRBJ1-2; tentative D call: TRBD1 (6 bases). Germline lookup yields CDR1 SGDLS and CDR2 YYNGEE. The CDR3 has 13 residues. V was cut by 4 bases and J by 11 bases, with 18 bases left in between. CDR3 sequence: CASSPVGGLVYTF. CDR3 DNA: TGTGCCAGCAGCCCGGTGGGGGGGCTAGTTTACACCTTC.

The CDR3 reads CASSDRDRGRAAFF. The DNA for the CDR3 is TGCGCCAGCAGCGACCGGGACAGGGGACGGGCGGCTTTCTTT. The rearrangement uses TRBV5-1 and TRBJ1-1, with 10 positions matching TRBD1. Germline V gene sequence: CDR1 SGHRS, CDR2 YFSETQ. The CDR3 runs to 14 residues. Trimming cost V 4 bases and J 11 bases; bases outside gene matches: 11.

Only a few counts were recorded for this clone. The gene calls are TRBV28 and TRBJ1-5; D remains ambiguous. The length of the CDR3 is 12 residues. V lost 7 bases and J lost 0, with 4 bases in between. Germline CDR1 reads MDHEN; CDR2 reads SYDVKM. In DNA, the CDR3 is TGTGCCAGCACCTCTAGCAATCAGCCCCAGCATTTT. Its protein is CASTSSNQPQHF.

This clone was recorded only once. V usage is TRBV5-6 and J usage is TRBJ1-1; tentatively, D is TRBD1 (6 bases). Trimming pared 3 bases from V and 11 bases from J, leaving 17 bases between. Germline loops: CDR1 SGHDT, CDR2 YYEEEE. The CDR3 contains 13 residues. CDR3 amino acids: CASSSPGAVGAFF. CDR3 DNA: TGTGCCAGCAGCTCCCCAGGGGCGGTAGGTGCTTTCTTT.

Remarks on this clone: One junction end does not reproduce the germline sequence, and a read error may be involved. V gene TRBV7-7 combines with J gene TRBJ1-2; D might be TRBD1 (6 bases). Germline loops: CDR1 SSHAT, CDR2 FNYEAQ (reference sequence). The CDR3 contains 12 residues. The CDR3 nucleotides are TGTGCTAGCAGCATTAACAGGGTTGGCTACACCTTC. Amino acids: CASSINRVGYTF.

This clone showed up just a few times. This rearrangement joins TRBV10-1 to TRBJ2-5; 11 nucleotides line up with TRBD2. Germline V gene lookup returns CDR1 WNHNN and CDR2 SYGVQD (reference sequence). The V and J ends lost 5 bases and 2 bases, in that order; junction bases with no gene match: 4. The CDR3 length is 15 residues. The CDR3 here is CASSPRLAGQETQYF. The DNA for the CDR3 is TGCGCCAGCAGTCCACGACTAGCGGGGCAAGAGACCCAGTACTTC.

This chain joins TRBV5-4 and TRBJ2-7; a possible D gene is TRBD1 (5 bases). The CDR3 loop spans 15 amino acids. V was shortened by 4 bases and J by 0 bases, with 14 bases between the two germline ends. Germline CDR1 reads SGHNT; CDR2 reads YYREEE (reference sequence). The CDR3 DNA follows: TGTGCCAGCAGCCAGGCAGGGTTGAGCTCCTACGAGCAGTACTTC. This sequence encodes CASSQAGLSSYEQYF.

The chain links TRBV11-3 to TRBJ2-7, with 10 nucleotides matching TRBD1. This CDR3 comprises 19 residues. CDR1 is SGHNT and CDR2 is YENEEA in the germline V gene. The J segment lost 0 bases and the V segment lost 3 bases, leaving 14 bases of the junction unmatched. Here the CDR3 reads CASSFPGQGTVTNSYEQYF. CDR3 nucleotides: TGTGCCAGCAGCTTCCCGGGACAGGGGACCGTAACCAACTCCTACGAGCAGTACTTC.

The genes are TRBV28 and TRBJ1-6; 8 bases match TRBD1. Trimming removed 8 bases from V and 4 bases from J; junction bases left unmatched: 7. Germline CDR1 reads MDHEN; CDR2 reads SYDVKM. This CDR3 has 15 residues. Here the CDR3 reads CASGNRQGYNSPLHF. CDR3 bases: TGTGCCAGCGGTAACCGACAGGGGTATAATTCACCCCTCCACTTT.

The gene calls are TRBV6-1 and TRBJ1-1; TRBD1 matches 11 bases. The CDR3 spans 14 residues. Trimming took 6 bases from V and 4 from J; bases not matched to a gene: 4. The V gene's germline CDR1 is MNHNS and CDR2 SASEGT. For the CDR3, the DNA is TGTGCCAGCAGGGGACAGGGGGTGTTCACTGAAGCTTTCTTT. Its translation: CASRGQGVFTEAFF.

This chain connects TRBV30 to TRBJ1-5, with D tentatively TRBD1 (5 bases). This CDR3 is built from 13 residues. The V end lost 4 bases, the J end lost 6 bases, and 13 bases lay between the germline ends. Germline V gene sequence: CDR1 GTSNPN, CDR2 SVGIG (reference sequence). The CDR3 is CAWTGFVGQPQHF. DNA of the CDR3: TGTGCCTGGACAGGGTTCGTCGGTCAGCCCCAGCATTTT.

This clone has only a few counts. The chain couples TRBV2 to TRBJ2-1; D not resolved. V was trimmed by 3 bases and J by 11 bases, leaving 8 bases between them. The CDR3 length is 11 residues. CDR1 and CDR2 from the germline V gene are SNHLY and FYNNEI. CDR3: CASSDEHKQFF. Written as DNA, the CDR3 is TGTGCCAGCAGTGACGAGCATAAGCAGTTCTTC.

This chain connects TRBV6-1 to TRBJ2-5, with TRBD2 matching 13 bases. The J call may be in error: the DNA end matches TRBJ2-7 better. Germline V CDR1 and CDR2: MNHNS, SASEGT. The CDR3 runs to 15 residues. The CDR3 protein is CASSEPTSGGTEQYF. In DNA form, the CDR3 reads TGTGCCAGCAGTGAACCGACTAGCGGGGGGACCGAGCAGTACTTC.

The V call is TRBV2, the J call TRBJ1-2; D not certain. The CDR3 has 17 amino acids. The germline CDR1 and CDR2 sequences are SNHLY and FYNNEI. Trimming removed 6 bases at V and 0 bases at J, with 20 bases between. This CDR3 reads CASRRGGLGGTNYGYTF. The CDR3 DNA is TGTGCCAGCAGGCGGGGAGGCCTAGGTGGTACTAACTATGGCTACACCTTC. The full variable domain, with the rest looked up from reference TRBV2 and TRBJ1-2, is EPEVTQTPSHQVTQMGQEVILRCVPISNHLYFYWYRQILGQKVEFLVSFYNNEISEKSEIFDDQFSVERPDGSNFTLKIRSTKLEDSAMYFCASRRGGLGGTNYGYTFGSGTRLTVV.

The chain uses TRBV28 and TRBJ2-3; maybe TRBD1 (5 bases). Germline values: CDR1 MDHEN, CDR2 SYDVKM. The V end was cut by 2 bases, the J end by 1 base, with 13 bases between. CDR3 size: 16 residues. The CDR3 region is CASSLEGVGGTDTQYF. Written as DNA, the CDR3 is TGTGCCAGCAGTTTAGAAGGGGTAGGGGGCACAGATACGCAGTATTTT.

The table lists this clone with a few counts. V and J are TRBV7-8 and TRBJ1-5; the match to TRBD1 covers 9 bases. Germline values: CDR1 SGHVS, CDR2 FQNEAQ. The CDR3 is made up of 16 amino acids. The J segment lost 5 bases and the V segment lost 5 bases, leaving 10 bases of the junction unmatched. CDR3 sequence (DNA): TGTGCCAGCAGCCGACTACCGGGACAGGGAGATCAGCCCCAGCATTTT. This gives the protein CASSRLPGQGDQPQHF.

The chain has TRBV19 and TRBJ2-5; D perhaps matches TRBD2 (5 bases). Germline V gene lookup returns CDR1 LNHDA and CDR2 SQIVND (reference sequence). The CDR3 covers 14 residues. Deletions cut 1 base from V and 5 bases from J, with 11 bases between. As DNA, the CDR3 is TGTGCCAGTAGTATAGGGACGGACTTGGAGACCCAGTACTTC. It is translated as CASSIGTDLETQYF.

The chain employs TRBV6-6 and TRBJ2-3; D call uncertain. The CDR3 length is 12 residues. The V gene's germline CDR1 is MNHNY and CDR2 SVGAGI (reference sequence). The V and J ends lost 2 bases and 6 bases respectively, with 6 bases between them. The CDR3 DNA sequence: TGTGCCAGCAGTTACCGAGGCGATACGCAGTATTTT. Translation gives CASSYRGDTQYF.

This sequence joins TRBV29-1 and TRBJ2-3; possible D gene TRBD1, 6 bases. The germline CDR1 and CDR2 sequences are SQVTM and ANQGSEA. The CDR3 spans 16 residues. Trimming left V 6 bases short and J 1 base short, with 20 bases between. The CDR3: CSVAGTRDGRTDTQYF. The CDR3 bases are TGCAGCGTGGCCGGGACAAGAGACGGCCGCACAGATACGCAGTATTTT.

This clone was seen more than once but under ten times. The V and J genes are TRBV5-6 and TRBJ1-2; D is unresolved. This CDR3 is built from 14 residues. V gave up 1 base and J gave up 3 bases, with 10 bases separating them. Per germline, CDR1 SGHDT and CDR2 YYEEEE. CDR3 protein: CASSLTQAHYGYTF. In nucleotides, the CDR3 is TGTGCCAGCAGCTTGACCCAGGCACACTATGGCTACACCTTC.

J is TRBJ2-3 and V is TRBV10-3; TRBD2 aligns across 9 bases. The germline V gene has CDR1 ENHRY and CDR2 SYGVKD. Germline trimming cut 4 bases from V and 3 bases from J; bases unmatched to any gene: 5. The CDR3 is 15 residues long. CDR3: CAISGLAGVTDTQYF. The CDR3 DNA sequence: TGTGCCATCAGTGGTTTAGCGGGGGTGACAGATACGCAGTATTTT.

This clone appeared a few times. This chain's CDR3 is CASSEVGQGYEQYF. CDR3 DNA: TGTGCCAGCAGTGAAGTGGGACAGGGCTACGAGCAGTACTTC. The genes are TRBV6-1 and TRBJ2-7; 9 nucleotides agree with TRBD1. Germline V gives CDR1 MNHNS, CDR2 SASEGT. The CDR3 extends over 14 amino acids. After removal of 1 base from V and 3 bases from J, the junction contained 1 base not matched to a gene.

The chain uses TRBV16 and TRBJ1-1; D remains ambiguous. CDR3 length: 14 amino acids. Germline loops: CDR1 KGHSY, CDR2 FQNENV. V lost 2 bases and J 0 bases, leaving 7 bases between the germline ends. CDR3 protein: CASSQTRVNTEAFF. In DNA form, the CDR3 reads TGTGCCAGCAGCCAAACCCGGGTGAACACTGAAGCTTTCTTT. The full variable domain, in which reference TRBV16 and TRBJ1-1 provide the parts outside the CDR3, is GEEVAQTPKHLVRGEGQKAKLYCAPIKGHSYVFWYQQVLKNEFKFLISFQNENVFDETGMPKERFSAKCLPNSPCSLEIQATKLEDSAVYFCASSQTRVNTEAFFGQGTRLTVV.

This clone was seen only once. This chain uses TRBV19 with TRBJ2-1; TRBD2 agrees at 15 bases. The CDR3 consists of 18 residues. Trimming at V came to 6 bases and at J to 6 bases, leaving 12 bases not matched to a gene. Germline V gene lookup returns CDR1 LNHDA and CDR2 SQIVND (reference sequence). CDR3 DNA: TGTGCCAGTAGCAGACTGCTCGGACTAGCGGGGGGGCCCAATGAGCAGTTCTTC. It is translated as CASSRLLGLAGGPNEQFF. Full variable domain (remainder filled in from reference TRBV19 and TRBJ2-1): DGGITQSPKYLFRKEGQNVTLSCEQNLNHDAMYWYRQDPGQGLRLIYYSQIVNDFQKGDIAEGYSVSREKKESFPLTVTSAQKNPTAFYLCASSRLLGLAGGPNEQFFGPGTRLTVL.

V is TRBV7-9 and J is TRBJ1-4; D uncertain. Looked up from germline, CDR1 is SEHNR and CDR2 is FQNEAQ (reference sequence). Trimming stripped 9 bases from V and 5 bases from J, with 4 bases between. CDR3 size: 10 residues. CDR3 DNA: TGTGCCAGTTCAAATGAAAAACTGTTTTTT. It codes for CASSNEKLFF.

The V call is TRBV5-1, the J call TRBJ2-1; 9 bases match TRBD1. The CDR3 has 14 amino acids. V lost 4 bases and J lost 4; bases outside the gene matches: 3. The V gene's germline CDR1 is SGHRS and CDR2 YFSETQ. The CDR3 loop is CASSRDRAYNEQFF. CDR3 nucleotide sequence: TGCGCCAGCAGCCGGGACAGGGCATACAATGAGCAGTTCTTC. Drawing the rest from reference TRBV5-1 and TRBJ2-1, the complete variable domain is KAGVTQTPRYLIKTRGQQVTLSCSPISGHRSVSWYQQTPGQGLQFLFEYFSETQRNKGNFPGRFSGRQFSNSRSEMNVSTLELGDSALYLCASSRDRAYNEQFFGPGTRLTVL.

The chain has TRBV11-3 and TRBJ2-5, with D uncertain. CDR3 size: 15 residues. Trimming took 3 bases from V and 4 from J, leaving 15 bases between them. Germline CDR1 SGHNT, CDR2 YENEEA. CDR3 region: CASSLESSLSETQYF. DNA for the CDR3: TGTGCCAGCAGCTTGGAGTCGAGCCTGTCAGAGACCCAGTACTTC.

This clone came up once. The chain combines TRBV7-3 with TRBJ1-6; perhaps TRBD1 as D (6 bases). The ends were cut back, 5 bases at V and 9 bases at J, with 11 bases in the middle. Germline loops: CDR1 SGHTA, CDR2 FQGTGA. The CDR3 loop spans 13 amino acids. The CDR3 DNA reads TGTGCCAGCAGCCCCACAGGGAGTTCACCCCTCCACTTT. Translation: CASSPTGSSPLHF. The variable domain in full, with the rest retrieved from reference TRBV7-3 and TRBJ1-6, is GAGVSQTPSNKVTEKGKYVELRCDPISGHTALYWYRQSLGQGPEFLIYFQGTGAADDSGLPNDRFFAVRPEGSVSTLKIQRTERGDSAVYLCASSPTGSSPLHFGNGTRLTVT.

There are a few counts of this clone. The J gene is TRBJ1-2, the V gene TRBV7-3, with 8 bases lining up with TRBD1. Germline lookup yields CDR1 SGHTA and CDR2 FQGTGA. This CDR3 contains 12 residues. The V and J ends lost 5 bases and 8 bases, in that order; junction bases with no gene match: 4. The CDR3 sequence is CASSNRTGGYTF. Here the CDR3 DNA reads TGTGCCAGCAGCAACCGGACAGGGGGCTACACCTTC.

This clone was seen a few times. V usage is TRBV6-1 and J usage is TRBJ1-4; perhaps TRBD1 as D (5 bases). CDR3 length: 14 residues. V gave up 4 bases and J gave up 7 bases, with 13 bases separating them. Germline-derived CDR1 and CDR2 are MNHNS and SASEGT. CDR3 bases: TGTGCCAGCAGTGGTAGGGGAGGTAGTGAAAAACTGTTTTTT. Translation: CASSGRGGSEKLFF.